Sequencing of this TCR beta chain was carried out in a study of blood T cell repertoires in COVID-19. V dropped 6 bases and J dropped 5; count of bases not matched to a gene: 8. This CDR3 has 15 residues. Germline CDR1 MDHEN, CDR2 SYDVKM. Per the authors' pipeline: How many nucleated cells were present was estimated from reference gene primer amplification. Generated by immunoSEQ multiplex PCR, the TCRdb table keeps only in-frame clones and is missing some. The V and J calls and clone size were taken over from that table, and D and trimming were inferred from the DNA. This table holds some 260,000 clones, approximately 86% found once. Residents of about two dozen US areas, aged about 18 to 95 years, made up the participants. Cohort placement rested on clinical history that participants reported themselves.

The V and J genes are TRBV28 and TRBJ1-1; 11 nucleotides line up with TRBD1. The receptor was derived from a woman aged 25 to 39 with acute COVID-19. The specimen sequenced was PBMCs or T cells enriched from blood (not recorded which). The chain's CDR3 is CASRVGTGGGTEAFF. Written as DNA, the CDR3 is TGTGCCAGCAGGGTCGGGACAGGGGGTGGAACTGAAGCTTTCTTT.